A single sample is the source of the 25 T cell receptor beta chains below, sequenced in a study of blood T cell repertoires in COVID-19. Clones were read by immunoSEQ multiplex PCR, and TCRdb kept only the in-frame ones, dropping some. The sample comprises approximately 210,000 clones, 86% of which are singletons, and 11% rests with the top ten. Input material: peripheral blood. These receptors all stem from a man in his fifties or sixties with COVID-19, enrolled during active disease.

The chain is built from TRBV6-5 and TRBJ1-5; no reliable D call. This CDR3 spans 15 amino acids. From germline, CDR1 is MNHEY and CDR2 SVGAGI. V lost 7 bases, J lost 1 base, and 14 bases lay in between. The CDR3 here is CASTRKGESNQPQHF. CDR3 DNA sequence: TGTGCCAGCACCCGAAAGGGAGAGAGCAATCAGCCCCAGCATTTT.

This clone was detected a few times. J is TRBJ2-7 and V is TRBV29-1; D might be TRBD1 (6 bases). The germline V gene encodes CDR1 SQVTM and CDR2 ANQGSEA. Trimming cost V 4 bases and J 0 bases, with 13 bases left between them. The CDR3 consists of 14 residues. CDR3 region: CSVANRVGSYEQYF. The CDR3 DNA sequence: TGCAGCGTTGCTAACAGGGTAGGCTCCTACGAGCAGTACTTC.

This chain joins TRBV6-5 and TRBJ2-7; D is possibly TRBD2 (7 bases). Looked up from germline, CDR1 is MNHEY and CDR2 is SVGAGI. V was trimmed by 6 bases and J by 3 bases, leaving 12 bases between them. The CDR3 is 13 amino acids. CDR3 in amino acids: CASSRGAYYEQYF. CDR3 DNA sequence: TGTGCCAGCAGCCGGGGGGCTTACTACGAGCAGTACTTC.

The rearrangement uses TRBV6-5 and TRBJ1-3; 7 positions agree with TRBD1. From germline, CDR1 is MNHEY and CDR2 SVGAGI. The CDR3 is 15 amino acids. Unmatched junction bases numbered 3, after V lost 4 bases and J lost 0 bases. This CDR3 reads CASSLRDSSGNTIYF. The CDR3 coding sequence is TGTGCCAGCAGTTTAAGGGACAGCTCTGGAAACACCATATATTTT.

V and J are TRBV7-8 and TRBJ2-6; D gene unclear. Germline V lookup: CDR1 SGHVS, CDR2 FQNEAQ. V was cut by 6 bases and J by 2 bases, with 8 bases left in between. The CDR3 has 14 amino acids. The CDR3 coding sequence is TGTGCCAGCAGTGCGTTGGCTGGGGCCAACGTCCTGACTTTC. Its translation is CASSALAGANVLTF.

The chain links TRBV27 to TRBJ2-7; tentative D call: TRBD2 (6 bases). The CDR3 spans 14 residues. V dropped 6 bases and J dropped 4 bases, with 16 bases sitting between them. Germline assignment: CDR1 MNHEY and CDR2 SMNVEV (reference sequence). In DNA, the CDR3 is TGTGCCAGCAGGAAACAGTGGAGGGCTTACGAGCAGTACTTC. The encoded protein is CASRKQWRAYEQYF.

Only a few counts were recorded for this clone. Additional DNA sequences in this sample encode the identical CDR3. V gene TRBV18 combines with J gene TRBJ1-5; D uncertain. The CDR3 is 13 amino acids. The V end was cut by 2 bases, the J end by 5 bases, with 7 bases between. CDR1 is KGHSH and CDR2 is LQKENI in the germline V gene. CDR3 loop: CASSPGSDQPQHF. Here the CDR3 DNA reads TGTGCCAGCTCACCAGGGAGTGATCAGCCCCAGCATTTT.

The chain recombines TRBV12-3 or TRBV12-4 with TRBJ1-2, with 10 bases fitting TRBD1. The V and J ends lost 4 bases and 12 bases, in that order; junction bases with no gene match: 8. CDR3 size: 13 residues. The CDR3 DNA reads as TGTGCCAGCAGTTATGACAGGGGGCGTGGAAACACCTTC. Protein product: CASSYDRGRGNTF.

This clone was detected only once. The DNA for the CDR3 is TGTGCCAGTAGTCTGAGACAGGGTGCCTACAATGAGCAGTTCTTC. It encodes CASSLRQGAYNEQFF. The chain uses TRBV19 and TRBJ2-1; 7 bases are shared with TRBD1. Germline V gene sequence: CDR1 LNHDA, CDR2 SQIVND (reference sequence). CDR3 size: 15 residues. The ends lost 5 bases at V and 2 bases at J; junction bases unmatched: 6.

The chain links TRBV30 to TRBJ2-7, with a weak D call TRBD1 (6 bases). The CDR3 covers 14 residues. The V gene's germline CDR1 is GTSNPN and CDR2 SVGIG (reference sequence). The germline V and J ends were trimmed by 1 base and 7 bases, with 17 bases remaining between them. The CDR3 bases are TGTGCCTGGAGTGGGCAGGGGCTATTTTCTGAGCAGTACTTC. Amino acids: CAWSGQGLFSEQYF.

This chain uses TRBV6-6 with TRBJ2-7, with a weak D call TRBD1 (6 bases). V lost 7 bases and J 6 bases, leaving 13 bases between the germline ends. The CDR3 has 12 amino acids. Germline-derived CDR1 and CDR2 are MNHNY and SVGAGI (reference sequence). The CDR3: CASNRIQGEQYF. The DNA of the CDR3 is TGTGCCAGCAACCGAATACAGGGCGAGCAGTACTTC.

V gene TRBV7-8 combines with J gene TRBJ2-2, with TRBD1 matching 11 bases. Germline CDR1 SGHVS, CDR2 FQNEAQ. Trimming at V came to 4 bases and at J to 3 bases, leaving 7 bases not matched to a gene. This CDR3 comprises 17 residues. DNA of the CDR3: TGTGCCAGCAGCTCGATTAGGGACAGGGGGTACACCGGGGAGCTGTTTTTT. This encodes CASSSIRDRGYTGELFF.

The chain carries TRBV7-3 and TRBJ1-1; D gene unclear. The CDR3 loop spans 15 amino acids. Germline CDR1 is SGHTA and CDR2 is FQGTGA. Trimming removed 5 bases from V and 4 bases from J, with 17 bases in between. CDR3 region: CASSGYLKRGTEAFF. CDR3 in DNA: TGTGCCAGCAGCGGTTATTTAAAGAGAGGCACTGAAGCTTTCTTT.

The chain employs TRBV12-3 or TRBV12-4 and TRBJ1-1; D not certain. Trimming pared 5 bases from V and 2 bases from J, leaving 9 bases between. The CDR3 runs to 13 residues. CDR3 nucleotides: TGTGCCAGCAGTCAGATGCAAAACACTGAAGCTTTCTTT. Amino acid sequence: CASSQMQNTEAFF.

The chain joins TRBV7-6 to TRBJ2-7; no definite D call. This CDR3 spans 15 amino acids. Germline CDR1 and CDR2: SGHVS and FNYEAQ. V was cut by 1 base and J by 0 bases, with 10 bases left in between. CDR3 in DNA: TGTGCCAGCAGCTTAGGGGCCAGTAGCTCCTACGAGCAGTACTTC. This codes for CASSLGASSSYEQYF.

This chain links TRBV6-5 with TRBJ1-1, with 8 bases identical to TRBD1. Germline V gene sequence: CDR1 MNHEY, CDR2 SVGAGI. This CDR3 is built from 15 residues. J was trimmed by 1 base and V by 0 bases; bases with no gene match: 1. The CDR3 sequence: CASSYSDRGNTEAFF. The CDR3 nucleotides read TGTGCCAGCAGTTACTCCGACAGGGGGAACACTGAAGCTTTCTTT.

The chain combines TRBV5-8 with TRBJ1-5, with TRBD1 identical over 8 bases. CDR1 SGHTS and CDR2 YDEGEE come from the germline V gene. This CDR3 region has 17 residues. J was trimmed by 1 base and V by 5 bases; bases with no gene match: 11. The CDR3 spells CASSFEDRVGSNQPQHF. The CDR3 nucleotides read TGTGCCAGCAGTTTCGAGGACAGGGTAGGCAGCAATCAGCCCCAGCATTTT.

This clone was detected only a few times. This chain uses TRBV3-1 (or the pseudogene TRBV3-2) with TRBJ1-1, with D uncertain. Germline loops: CDR1 LGHDT, CDR2 YNNKEL (reference sequence). Trimming stripped 3 bases from V and 3 bases from J, with 11 bases between. The CDR3 totals 14 residues. CDR3 loop: CASSHGVGDTEAFF. CDR3 DNA: TGTGCCAGCAGCCACGGGGTCGGCGACACTGAAGCTTTCTTT.

This rearrangement joins TRBV6-4 to TRBJ2-7; no clear D. Trimming removed 9 bases from V and 1 base from J, with 7 bases in between. This CDR3 has 11 residues. CDR1 MRHNA and CDR2 SNTAGT come from the germline V gene. This CDR3 reads CASCNSYEQYF. CDR3 nucleotide sequence: TGTGCCAGTTGTAATTCCTACGAGCAGTACTTC.

In this sample, this clone turned up a few times. The J gene is TRBJ1-1, the V gene TRBV18; the match to TRBD1 covers 8 bases. Germline CDR1 KGHSH, CDR2 LQKENI. This CDR3 is built from 17 residues. Germline trimming cut 0 bases from V and 0 bases from J; bases unmatched to any gene: 6. CDR3 coding DNA: TGTGCCAGCTCACCACCGACAGGGGACTTCCTGAACACTGAAGCTTTCTTT. It encodes CASSPPTGDFLNTEAFF.

This chain links TRBV19 with TRBJ2-7; possibly TRBD2 for D (6 bases). The V end lost 5 bases, the J end lost 1 base, and 9 bases lay between the germline ends. The germline V gene encodes CDR1 LNHDA and CDR2 SQIVND (reference sequence). The CDR3 totals 13 residues. The CDR3 bases are TGTGCCAGTAGTGGGACTCCGTCCTACGAGCAGTACTTC. As protein: CASSGTPSYEQYF.

The chain links TRBV6-5 to TRBJ2-5, with D unclear. Germline lookup yields CDR1 MNHEY and CDR2 SVGAGI. The CDR3 has 14 residues. V dropped 2 bases and J dropped 0 bases, with 7 bases sitting between them. CDR3 amino acids: CASSYGQNQETQYF. The CDR3 DNA sequence: TGTGCCAGCAGTTACGGGCAGAACCAAGAGACCCAGTACTTC.

V gene TRBV10-3 combines with J gene TRBJ2-2; no clear D gene. CDR3 length: 12 amino acids. Germline assignment: CDR1 ENHRY and CDR2 SYGVKD. Deletions cut 6 bases from V and 6 bases from J, with 8 bases between. The CDR3 bases are TGTGCCATCAGCCCTTCCCCCGGGGAGCTGTTTTTT. Translating gives CAISPSPGELFF.

The V gene is TRBV11-2, the J gene TRBJ1-6; D not certain. With 4 bases removed from V and 7 bases from J, the gap between germline ends came to 8 bases. The germline CDR1 and CDR2 sequences are SGHAT and FQNNGV. CDR3 size: 13 residues. The CDR3 loop reads CASSSNFNSPLHF. The CDR3 coding sequence is TGTGCCAGCAGCTCGAACTTCAATTCACCCCTCCACTTT.

The J gene is TRBJ1-6, the V gene TRBV7-2, with a possible D match to TRBD1 (6 bases). This CDR3 region has 15 residues. V was shortened by 5 bases and J by 8 bases, with 16 bases between the two germline ends. Per germline, CDR1 SGHTA and CDR2 FQGNSA. Written as DNA, the CDR3 is TGTGCCAGCAGCCTCCAACAGGGAGGGGATTCACCCCTCCACTTT. Translated: CASSLQQGGDSPLHF.